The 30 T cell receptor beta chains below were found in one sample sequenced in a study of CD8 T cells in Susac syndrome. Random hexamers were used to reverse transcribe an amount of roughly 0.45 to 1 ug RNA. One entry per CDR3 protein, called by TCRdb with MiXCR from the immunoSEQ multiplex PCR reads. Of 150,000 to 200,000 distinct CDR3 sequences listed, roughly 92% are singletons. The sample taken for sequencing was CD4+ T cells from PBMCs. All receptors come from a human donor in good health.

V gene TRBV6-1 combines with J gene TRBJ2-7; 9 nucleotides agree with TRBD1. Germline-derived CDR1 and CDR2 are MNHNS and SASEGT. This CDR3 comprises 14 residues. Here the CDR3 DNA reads TGTGCCAGCAGTGATCAGCCCGAACCGTGGACAGGGGTCGTC. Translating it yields CASSDQPEPWTGVV.

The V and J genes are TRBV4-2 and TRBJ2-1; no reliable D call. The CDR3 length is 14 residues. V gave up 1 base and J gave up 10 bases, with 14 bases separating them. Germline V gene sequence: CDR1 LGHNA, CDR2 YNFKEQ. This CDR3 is CASSQARKGAEQFF. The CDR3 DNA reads TGTGCCAGCAGCCAAGCGCGAAAAGGTGCCGAGCAGTTCTTC.

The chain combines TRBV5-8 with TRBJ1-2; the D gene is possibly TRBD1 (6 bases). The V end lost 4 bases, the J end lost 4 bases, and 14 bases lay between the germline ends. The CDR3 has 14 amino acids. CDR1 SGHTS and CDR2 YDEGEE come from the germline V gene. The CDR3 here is CASSPRGGSYGYTF. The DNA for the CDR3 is TGTGCCAGCAGCCCCCGAGGGGGATCCTATGGCTACACCTTC.

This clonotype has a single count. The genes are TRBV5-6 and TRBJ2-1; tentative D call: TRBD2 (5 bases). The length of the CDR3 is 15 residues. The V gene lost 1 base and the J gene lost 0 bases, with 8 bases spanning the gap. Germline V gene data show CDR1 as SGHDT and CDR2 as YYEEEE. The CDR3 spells CASSLLGSSYNEQFF. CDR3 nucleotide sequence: TGTGCCAGCAGCTTGCTGGGGAGCTCCTACAATGAGCAGTTCTTC.

The CDR3 nucleotides read TGTGCCAGCAGCGTGGGGGAAGGTCAGCCCCAGCATTTT. Its translation: CASSVGEGQPQHF. V and J are TRBV7-9 and TRBJ1-5; maybe TRBD1 (5 bases). The CDR3 extends over 13 amino acids. V was trimmed by 5 bases and J by 6 bases, leaving 11 bases between them. Looked up from germline, CDR1 is SEHNR and CDR2 is FQNEAQ (reference sequence).

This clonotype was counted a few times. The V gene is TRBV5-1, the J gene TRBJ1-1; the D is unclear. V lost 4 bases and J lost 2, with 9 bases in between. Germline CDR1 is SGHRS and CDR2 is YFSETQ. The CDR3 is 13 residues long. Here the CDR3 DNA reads TGCGCCAGCAGCCCAAACACTAACACTGAAGCTTTCTTT. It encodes CASSPNTNTEAFF.

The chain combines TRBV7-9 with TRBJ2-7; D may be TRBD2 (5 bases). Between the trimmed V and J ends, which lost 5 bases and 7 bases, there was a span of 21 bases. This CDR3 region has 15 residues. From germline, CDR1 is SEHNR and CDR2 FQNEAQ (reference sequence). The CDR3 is CASSLTGNLLSEQYV. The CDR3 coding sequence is TGTGCCAGCAGCCTAACCGGGAACCTCCTGAGTGAGCAGTACGTC.

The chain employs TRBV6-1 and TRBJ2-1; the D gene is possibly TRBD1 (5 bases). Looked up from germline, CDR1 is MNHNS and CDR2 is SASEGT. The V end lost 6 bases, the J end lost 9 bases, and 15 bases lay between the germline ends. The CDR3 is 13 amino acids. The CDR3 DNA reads TGTGCCAGCAGGGAAACAGGCTTGACTGAGCAGTTCTTC. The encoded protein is CASRETGLTEQFF.

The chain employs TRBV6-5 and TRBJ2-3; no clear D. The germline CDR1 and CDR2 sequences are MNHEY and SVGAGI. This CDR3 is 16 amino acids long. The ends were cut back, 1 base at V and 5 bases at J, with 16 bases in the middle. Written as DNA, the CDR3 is TGTGCCAGCAGTTACTTCCTACCTTGGAAGGGAGATACGCAGTATTTT. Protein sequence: CASSYFLPWKGDTQYF.

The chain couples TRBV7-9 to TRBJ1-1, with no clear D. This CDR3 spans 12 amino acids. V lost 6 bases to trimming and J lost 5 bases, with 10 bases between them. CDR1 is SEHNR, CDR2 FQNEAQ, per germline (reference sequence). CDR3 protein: CASSPSRTEAFF. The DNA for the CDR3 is TGTGCCAGCAGTCCTAGTAGGACTGAAGCTTTCTTT.

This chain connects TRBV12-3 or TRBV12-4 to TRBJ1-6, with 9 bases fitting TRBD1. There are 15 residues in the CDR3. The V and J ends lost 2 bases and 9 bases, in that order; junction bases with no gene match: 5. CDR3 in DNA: TGTGCCAGCAGTTTAAGGGACAGGGAGATTTCACCCCTCCACTTT. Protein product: CASSLRDREISPLHF.

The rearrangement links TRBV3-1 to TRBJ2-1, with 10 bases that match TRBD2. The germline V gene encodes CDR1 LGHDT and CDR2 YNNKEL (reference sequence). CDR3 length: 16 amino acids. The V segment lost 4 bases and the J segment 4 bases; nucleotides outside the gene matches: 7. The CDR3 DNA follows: TGTGCCAGCAGCCGTAGGGCTAGCGGGAGATACAATGAGCAGTTCTTC. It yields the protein CASSRRASGRYNEQFF.

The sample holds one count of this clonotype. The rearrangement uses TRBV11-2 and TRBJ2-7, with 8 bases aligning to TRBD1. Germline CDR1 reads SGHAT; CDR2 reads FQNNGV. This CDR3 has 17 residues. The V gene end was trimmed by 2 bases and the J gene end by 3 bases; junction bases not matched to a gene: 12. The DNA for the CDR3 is TGTGCCAGCAGCTTAAGACCAGGGGGCGCAAAATTCTACGAGCAGTACTTC. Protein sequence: CASSLRPGGAKFYEQYF.

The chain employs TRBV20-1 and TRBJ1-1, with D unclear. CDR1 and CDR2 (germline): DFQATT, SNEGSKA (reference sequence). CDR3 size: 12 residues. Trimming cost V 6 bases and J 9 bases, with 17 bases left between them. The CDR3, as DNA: TGCAGTGCCCCTCTTTTAGTGTCCAAAGCTTTCTTT. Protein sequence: CSAPLLVSKAFF.

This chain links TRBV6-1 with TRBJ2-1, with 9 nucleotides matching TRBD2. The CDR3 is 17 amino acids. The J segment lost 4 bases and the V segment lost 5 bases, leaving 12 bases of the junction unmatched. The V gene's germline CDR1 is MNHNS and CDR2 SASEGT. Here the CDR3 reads CASSRRISGGGYNEQFF. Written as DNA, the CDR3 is TGTGCCAGCAGTCGCCGTATTAGCGGGGGAGGGTACAATGAGCAGTTCTTC.

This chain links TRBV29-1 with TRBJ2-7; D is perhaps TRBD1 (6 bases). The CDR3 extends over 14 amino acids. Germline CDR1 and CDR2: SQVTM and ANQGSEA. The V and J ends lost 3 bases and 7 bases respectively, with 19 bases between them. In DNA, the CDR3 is TGCAGCGTTGATCCCGGCACAGGGAGACGGGAGCAGTACTTC. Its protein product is CSVDPGTGRREQYF.

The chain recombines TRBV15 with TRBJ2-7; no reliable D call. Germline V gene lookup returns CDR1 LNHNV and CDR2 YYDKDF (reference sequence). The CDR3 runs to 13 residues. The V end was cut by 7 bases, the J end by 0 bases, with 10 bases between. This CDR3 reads CATTPTDSYEQYF. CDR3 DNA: TGTGCCACCACCCCGACCGACTCCTACGAGCAGTACTTC.

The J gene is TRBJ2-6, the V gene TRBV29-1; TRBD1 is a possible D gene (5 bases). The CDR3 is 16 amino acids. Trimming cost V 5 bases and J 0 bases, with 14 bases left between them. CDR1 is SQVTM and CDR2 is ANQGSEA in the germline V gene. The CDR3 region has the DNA TGCAGCGTTCTAGGGGCCGCCGGCTCTGGGGCCAACGTCCTGACTTTC. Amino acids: CSVLGAAGSGANVLTF.

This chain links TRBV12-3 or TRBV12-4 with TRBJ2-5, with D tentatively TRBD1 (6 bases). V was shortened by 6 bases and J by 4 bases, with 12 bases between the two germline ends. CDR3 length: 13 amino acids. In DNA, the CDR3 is TGTGCCAGCAGGGGGCAGGGGAGAGAGACCCAGTACTTC. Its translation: CASRGQGRETQYF.

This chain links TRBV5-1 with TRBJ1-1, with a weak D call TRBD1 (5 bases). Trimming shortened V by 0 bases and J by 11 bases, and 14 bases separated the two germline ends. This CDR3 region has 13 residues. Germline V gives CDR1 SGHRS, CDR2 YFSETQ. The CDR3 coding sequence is TGCGCCAGCAGCTTGGGGGCAGGGAGACCTGCTTTCTTT. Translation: CASSLGAGRPAFF.

CDR3 amino acids: CASSRISNYGYTF. CDR3 coding DNA: TGTGCCAGCAGCCGGATCTCTAACTATGGCTACACCTTC. The rearrangement links TRBV6-5 to TRBJ1-2; the D is unclear. The CDR3 is made up of 13 amino acids. V dropped 6 bases and J dropped 0 bases, with 8 bases sitting between them. Germline V gene data show CDR1 as MNHEY and CDR2 as SVGAGI.

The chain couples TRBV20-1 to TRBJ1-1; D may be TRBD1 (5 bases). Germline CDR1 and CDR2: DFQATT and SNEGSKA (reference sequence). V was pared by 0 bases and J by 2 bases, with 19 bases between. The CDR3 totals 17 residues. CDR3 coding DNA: TGCAGTGCTAGAGATTTCAGAGGGGTAGGAATAAACACTGAAGCTTTCTTT. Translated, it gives CSARDFRGVGINTEAFF.

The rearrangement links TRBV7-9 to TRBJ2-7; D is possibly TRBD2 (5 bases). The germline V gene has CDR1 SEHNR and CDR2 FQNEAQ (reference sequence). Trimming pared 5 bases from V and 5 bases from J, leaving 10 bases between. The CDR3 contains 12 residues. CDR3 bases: TGTGCCAGCAGCCGGGGTGTCAACGAGCAGTACTTC. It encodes CASSRGVNEQYF.

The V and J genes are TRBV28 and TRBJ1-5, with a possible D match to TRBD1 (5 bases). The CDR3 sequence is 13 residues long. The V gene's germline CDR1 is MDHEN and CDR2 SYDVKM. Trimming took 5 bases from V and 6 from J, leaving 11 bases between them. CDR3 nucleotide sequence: TGTGCCAGCAGTGGGACGAGGAGTCAGCCCCAGCATTTT. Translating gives CASSGTRSQPQHF.

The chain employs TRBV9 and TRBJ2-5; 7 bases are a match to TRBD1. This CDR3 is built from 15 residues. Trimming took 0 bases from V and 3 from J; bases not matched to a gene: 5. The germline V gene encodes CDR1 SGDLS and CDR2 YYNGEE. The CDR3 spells CASSVGLGGEETQYF. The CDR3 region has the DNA TGTGCCAGCAGCGTAGGTCTAGGGGGCGAAGAGACCCAGTACTTC.

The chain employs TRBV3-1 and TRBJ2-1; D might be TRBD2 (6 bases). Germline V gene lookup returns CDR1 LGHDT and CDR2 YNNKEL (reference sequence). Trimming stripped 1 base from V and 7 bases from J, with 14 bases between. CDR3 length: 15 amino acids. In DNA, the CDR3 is TGTGCCAGCAGCCAAGGAAGCGGGCCAGGGAATGAGCAGTTCTTC. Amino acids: CASSQGSGPGNEQFF.

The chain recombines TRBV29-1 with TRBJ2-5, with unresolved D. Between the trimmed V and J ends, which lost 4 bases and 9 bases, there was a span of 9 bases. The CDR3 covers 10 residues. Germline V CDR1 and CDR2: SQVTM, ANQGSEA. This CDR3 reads CSVGGTSQYF. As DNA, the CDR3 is TGCAGCGTTGGGGGAACGTCCCAGTACTTC.

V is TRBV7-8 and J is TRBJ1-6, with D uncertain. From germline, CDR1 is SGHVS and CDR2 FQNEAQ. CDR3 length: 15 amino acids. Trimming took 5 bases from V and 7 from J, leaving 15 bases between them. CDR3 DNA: TGTGCCAGCAGCATCCTATCCGGGAGCAATTCACCCCTCCACTTT. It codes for CASSILSGSNSPLHF.

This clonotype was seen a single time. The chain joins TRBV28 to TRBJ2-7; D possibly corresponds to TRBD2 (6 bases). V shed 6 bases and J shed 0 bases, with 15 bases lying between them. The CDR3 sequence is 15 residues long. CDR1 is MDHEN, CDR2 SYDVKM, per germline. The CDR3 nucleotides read TGTGCCAGCAGCCTCCCCGAGGACTACTCCTACGAGCAGTACTTC. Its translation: CASSLPEDYSYEQYF.

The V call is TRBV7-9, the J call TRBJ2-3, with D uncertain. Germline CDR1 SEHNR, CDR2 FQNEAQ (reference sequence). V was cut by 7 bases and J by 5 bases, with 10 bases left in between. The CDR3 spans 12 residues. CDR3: CASTPVEDTQYF. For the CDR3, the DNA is TGTGCCAGCACCCCCGTCGAAGATACGCAGTATTTT.